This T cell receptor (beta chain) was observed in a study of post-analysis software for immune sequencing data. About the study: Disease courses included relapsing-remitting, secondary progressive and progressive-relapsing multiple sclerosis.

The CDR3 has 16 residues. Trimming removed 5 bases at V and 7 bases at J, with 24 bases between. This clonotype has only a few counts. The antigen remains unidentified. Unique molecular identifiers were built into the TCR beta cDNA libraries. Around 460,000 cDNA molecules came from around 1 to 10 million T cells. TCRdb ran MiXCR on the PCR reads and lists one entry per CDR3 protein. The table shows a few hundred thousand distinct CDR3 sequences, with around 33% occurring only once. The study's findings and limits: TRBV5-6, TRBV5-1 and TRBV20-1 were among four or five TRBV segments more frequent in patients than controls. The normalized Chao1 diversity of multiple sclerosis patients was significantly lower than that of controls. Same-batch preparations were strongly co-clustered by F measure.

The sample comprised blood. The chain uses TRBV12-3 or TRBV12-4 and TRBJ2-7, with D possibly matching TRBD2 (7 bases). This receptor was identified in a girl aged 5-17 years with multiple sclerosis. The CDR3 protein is CASSPPGAGAYNEQYF. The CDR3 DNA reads TGTGCCAGCAGTCCCCCGGGGGCGGGGGCCTACAATGAGCAGTACTTC.